The 29 T cell receptor beta chains in this list originate from one sample, sequenced in a study of shared clonotypes between healthy human individuals. TCRdb keeps only in-frame clones here, not all; method: immunoSEQ multiplex PCR. The sample yields 2 million to 2.5 million clones, almost 96% seen once. Sequenced: naive CD4+ T cells sorted from blood. This sample's subset: CD45RA+ positively selected. The receptors were sampled from a man between 18 and 35 years old in good health.

The chain links TRBV11-2 to TRBJ2-3; TRBD1 aligns across 8 bases. Germline values: CDR1 SGHAT, CDR2 FQNNGV. V was clipped by 8 bases and J by 2 bases; unmatched bases: 6. This CDR3 has 14 residues. CDR3: CASRDRRNTDTQYF. For the CDR3, the DNA is TGTGCCAGCCGGGACAGGAGGAACACAGATACGCAGTATTTT. The full variable domain, rest sourced from reference TRBV11-2 and TRBJ2-3, is EAGVAQSPRYKIIEKRQSVAFWCNPISGHATLYWYQQILGQGPKLLIQFQNNGVVDDSQLPKDRFSAERLKGVDSTLKIQPAKLEDSAVYLCASRDRRNTDTQYFGPGTRLTVL.

As regards this clone: The identical CDR3 is also encoded by other nucleotide sequences in the sample. The chain recombines TRBV5-1 with TRBJ2-5; 8 bases align to TRBD1. The J segment lost 4 bases and the V segment lost 0 bases, leaving 5 bases of the junction unmatched. The V gene's germline CDR1 is SGHRS and CDR2 YFSETQ. This CDR3 is built from 15 residues. This CDR3 is CASSLALGQGETQYF. The CDR3, as DNA: TGCGCCAGCAGCTTGGCCTTAGGACAGGGAGAGACCCAGTACTTC.

This chain joins TRBV5-1 and TRBJ2-7, with 8 nucleotides matching TRBD2. The V and J ends lost 5 bases and 3 bases, in that order; junction bases with no gene match: 7. This CDR3 has 14 residues. The germline CDR1 and CDR2 sequences are SGHRS and YFSETQ. The DNA for the CDR3 is TGCGCCAGCAGGGACGCGCGGGGGGACTACGAGCAGTACTTC. This gives the protein CASRDARGDYEQYF.

This chain connects TRBV9 to TRBJ2-3; 11 positions agree with TRBD2. With V trimmed by 3 bases and J by 6 bases, 6 bases remained unmatched. Germline V CDR1 and CDR2: SGDLS, YYNGEE. This CDR3 has 15 amino acids. The CDR3 protein is CASSGTSGGLDTQYF. CDR3 DNA sequence: TGTGCCAGCAGCGGTACTAGCGGGGGCCTCGATACGCAGTATTTT.

The rearrangement links TRBV6-1 to TRBJ1-2; TRBD1 is a possible D gene (5 bases). V was shortened by 4 bases and J by 5 bases, with 14 bases between the two germline ends. The CDR3 length is 14 residues. Germline V gene sequence: CDR1 MNHNS, CDR2 SASEGT. The CDR3 protein is CASSVYRDGYGYTF. The CDR3 DNA reads TGTGCCAGCAGTGTCTACCGGGACGGGTATGGCTACACCTTC.

The gene calls are TRBV21-1 and TRBJ1-5; no DNA check was done on the table's D call, TRBD1. TRBV21-1 is a pseudogene. The CDR3 consists of 18 residues. The CDR3 DNA reads TGTGCCAGCGAGCGAGAGACAGGGTTAAGGGATGGCAATCAGCCCCAGCATTTT. As protein: CASERETGLRDGNQPQHF.

On this clone itself: Additional DNA sequences in this sample encode the identical CDR3. V is TRBV7-2 and J is TRBJ2-5, with no clear D. The germline gives CDR1 SGHTA, CDR2 FQGNSA. CDR3 length equals 13 residues. Trimming took 9 bases from V and 1 from J, leaving 12 bases between them. The CDR3 DNA is TGTGCCAGTACCCGGGCTTTCCAAGAGACCCAGTACTTC. Its protein is CASTRAFQETQYF.

The chain is built from TRBV10-3 and TRBJ2-5; 12 bases map to TRBD2. The CDR3 runs to 15 residues. V was clipped by 4 bases and J by 4 bases; unmatched bases: 4. Per the germline V gene, CDR1 is ENHRY and CDR2 is SYGVKD. This chain's CDR3 is CAISVLAGGVETQYF. Here the CDR3 DNA reads TGTGCCATCAGTGTGCTAGCGGGAGGGGTAGAGACCCAGTACTTC.

In its sample, this clone was seen once. This rearrangement joins TRBV6-1 to TRBJ1-6; D ambiguous. The CDR3 has 14 amino acids. The V gene's germline CDR1 is MNHNS and CDR2 SASEGT. Trimming shortened V by 4 bases and J by 7 bases, and 11 bases separated the two germline ends. CDR3 loop: CASSVGYTNSPLHF. CDR3 in DNA: TGTGCCAGCAGTGTAGGCTACACCAATTCACCCCTCCACTTT.

The CDR3 region has the DNA TGTGCCTGGAGTCCCCGCCGGGGAAATGAAAAACTGTTTTTT. Its translation is CAWSPRRGNEKLFF. The V call is TRBV30, the J call TRBJ1-4; D is ambiguous. Germline assignment: CDR1 GTSNPN and CDR2 SVGIG (reference sequence). This CDR3 comprises 14 residues. Deletions cut 2 bases from V and 5 bases from J, with 12 bases between.

This clone occurred once. The chain has TRBV21-1 and TRBJ1-2. TRBV21-1 is listed as a pseudogene. This CDR3 has 13 amino acids. CDR3: CASSKAGDYGYTF. In DNA, the CDR3 is TGTGCCAGCAGCAAAGCAGGAGACTATGGCTACACCTTC.

A note on this clone: Germline is not matched at one junction end, which may reflect a read error. The chain has TRBV19 and TRBJ1-5, with 12 bases that match TRBD1. The V gene's germline CDR1 is LNHDA and CDR2 SQIVND (reference sequence). This CDR3 comprises 18 residues. The CDR3 loop is CASTISGTGGFLSQPQHF. The CDR3 DNA sequence: TGTGCCAGTACTATATCCGGGACAGGGGGCTTTTTAAGTCAGCCCCAGCATTTT.

The chain has TRBV5-1 and TRBJ2-7, with D perhaps TRBD1 or TRBD2 (7 bases each). This CDR3 is 13 amino acids long. The germline CDR1 and CDR2 sequences are SGHRS and YFSETQ. Trimming pared 2 bases from V and 6 bases from J, leaving 12 bases between. The CDR3 region is CASSLSRGGEQYF. CDR3 coding DNA: TGCGCCAGCAGCTTAAGCAGGGGGGGCGAGCAGTACTTC.

The chain carries TRBV7-9 and TRBJ2-5; D is unclear. This CDR3 is built from 10 residues. V was cut by 7 bases and J by 5 bases, with 5 bases left in between. Germline loops: CDR1 SEHNR, CDR2 FQNEAQ (reference sequence). CDR3 in DNA: TGTGCCAGCACCCCGGAGACCCAGTACTTC. Translated: CASTPETQYF.

The V call is TRBV5-1, the J call TRBJ2-7, with a tentative D call TRBD1 (6 bases). V lost 4 bases and J lost 4, with 15 bases in between. The CDR3 length is 14 residues. Germline V gene data show CDR1 as SGHRS and CDR2 as YFSETQ. The CDR3 region has the DNA TGCGCCAGCAGCGCAGGCACAGGGATTTACGAGCAGTACTTC. Amino acids: CASSAGTGIYEQYF.

This chain connects TRBV7-2 to TRBJ2-1; TRBD2 might be the D (5 bases). Germline V lookup: CDR1 SGHTA, CDR2 FQGNSA. This CDR3 has 19 residues. V was clipped by 5 bases and J by 0 bases, with 23 bases between them. The CDR3 DNA reads as TGTGCCAGCAGCATCACTTCGGGAACCTTCTCGAGCTCCTACAATGAGCAGTTCTTC. Residues: CASSITSGTFSSSYNEQFF.

This chain joins TRBV7-6 and TRBJ2-2; D might be TRBD2 (7 bases). The V gene lost 6 bases and the J gene lost 4 bases, with 15 bases spanning the gap. This CDR3 has 15 amino acids. Per the germline V gene, CDR1 is SGHVS and CDR2 is FNYEAQ. The CDR3: CASRPEGGATGELFF. CDR3 nucleotides: TGTGCCAGCAGACCCGAGGGGGGGGCCACCGGGGAGCTGTTTTTT.

About this clone: Other DNA sequences in this sample translate to the same CDR3. This rearrangement joins TRBV5-1 to TRBJ2-3; D remains ambiguous. CDR1 and CDR2 (germline): SGHRS, YFSETQ. The CDR3 extends over 14 amino acids. V was pared by 0 bases and J by 0 bases, with 5 bases between. Written as DNA, the CDR3 is TGCGCCAGCAGCTTGGAAGGGAGCACAGATACGCAGTATTTT. Its translation is CASSLEGSTDTQYF.

The genes are TRBV28 and TRBJ1-6; 8 bases are shared with TRBD1. This CDR3 contains 15 residues. Germline V gene lookup returns CDR1 MDHEN and CDR2 SYDVKM. V lost 7 bases and J lost 10; bases outside the gene matches: 12. The CDR3 spells CASKNAGQGFSPLHF. The CDR3, as DNA: TGTGCCAGCAAAAACGCTGGACAGGGATTCTCACCCCTCCACTTT.

The rearrangement joins TRBV7-9 to TRBJ1-6; the match to TRBD1 covers 9 bases. The V gene's germline CDR1 is SEHNR and CDR2 FQNEAQ (reference sequence). There are 16 residues in the CDR3. V shed 4 bases, J shed 10 bases, and the junction held 11 bases outside the gene matches. CDR3 in DNA: TGTGCCAGCAGCTCCGGGACAGGGCTTAGCCGGTCACCCCTCCACTTT. Its translation is CASSSGTGLSRSPLHF.

Comment on this clone: The same CDR3 can be traced to other DNA sequences in this sample. This chain links TRBV19 with TRBJ1-5; tentative D call: TRBD1 (5 bases). CDR3 length equals 13 residues. Germline assignment: CDR1 LNHDA and CDR2 SQIVND (reference sequence). V lost 8 bases and J 4 bases, leaving 12 bases between the germline ends. The CDR3 region has the DNA TGTGCCAGTGGTGGGACGGGGAATCAGCCCCAGCATTTT. Translation: CASGGTGNQPQHF.

This rearrangement joins TRBV7-9 to TRBJ2-3; TRBD1 aligns across 8 bases. The CDR3 spans 16 residues. CDR1 is SEHNR and CDR2 is FQNEAQ in the germline V gene (reference sequence). Trimming removed 5 bases from V and 4 bases from J; junction bases left unmatched: 11. The CDR3 sequence: CASSQTRVQGADTQYF. The CDR3 DNA reads TGTGCCAGCAGCCAGACTCGGGTACAGGGGGCAGATACGCAGTATTTT.

The rearrangement links TRBV5-1 to TRBJ1-2; D is ambiguous. V lost 3 bases, J lost 4 bases, and 10 bases lay in between. The CDR3 totals 13 residues. Germline CDR1 SGHRS, CDR2 YFSETQ. CDR3 loop: CASSSTDTYGYTF. CDR3 in DNA: TGCGCCAGCAGCTCGACTGATACCTATGGCTACACCTTC.

J is TRBJ2-7 and V is TRBV6-5; TRBD1 is a possible D gene (5 bases). The CDR3 is 11 residues long. Per the germline V gene, CDR1 is MNHEY and CDR2 is SVGAGI. The germline V and J ends were trimmed by 7 bases and 5 bases, with 9 bases remaining between them. The CDR3 DNA is TGTGCCAGCAATAGGGGTAACGAGCAGTACTTC. Translated, it gives CASNRGNEQYF.

The chain joins TRBV5-1 to TRBJ1-1, with D maybe TRBD1 (5 bases). Trimming cost V 1 base and J 1 base, with 8 bases left between them. CDR1 is SGHRS and CDR2 is YFSETQ in the germline V gene. This CDR3 is 14 amino acids long. The CDR3 loop reads CASSLHTGNTEAFF. CDR3 coding DNA: TGCGCCAGCAGCTTGCACACAGGGAACACTGAAGCTTTCTTT.

This chain joins TRBV6-5 and TRBJ2-7; D is unresolved. Deletions cut 5 bases from V and 4 bases from J, with 12 bases between. Germline CDR1 reads MNHEY; CDR2 reads SVGAGI. This CDR3 is 13 amino acids long. CDR3 DNA: TGTGCCAGCAGTCTTTACGTGGGTTACGAGCAGTACTTC. This translates into CASSLYVGYEQYF.

The rearrangement uses TRBV2 and TRBJ1-6, with D unclear. Germline CDR1 reads SNHLY; CDR2 reads FYNNEI. The CDR3 runs 14 residues. The germline V and J ends were trimmed by 7 bases and 0 bases, with 7 bases remaining between them. The CDR3 spells CASKDHSYNSPLHF. The CDR3 DNA sequence: TGTGCCAGCAAGGATCACTCCTATAATTCACCCCTCCACTTT. Full variable domain (remainder filled in from reference TRBV2 and TRBJ1-6): EPEVTQTPSHQVTQMGQEVILRCVPISNHLYFYWYRQILGQKVEFLVSFYNNEISEKSEIFDDQFSVERPDGSNFTLKIRSTKLEDSAMYFCASKDHSYNSPLHFGNGTRLTVT.

V gene TRBV2 combines with J gene TRBJ2-2, with D tentatively TRBD1 or TRBD2 (5 bases each). V lost 3 bases and J lost 2, with 13 bases in between. This CDR3 contains 16 residues. Germline values: CDR1 SNHLY, CDR2 FYNNEI. CDR3 sequence reads: CASSETGRVNTGELFF. The CDR3 nucleotides read TGTGCCAGCAGTGAGACGGGGCGGGTCAACACCGGGGAGCTGTTTTTT.

This clone was counted a single time. The chain has TRBV4-3 and TRBJ2-4; 14 bases agree with TRBD2. This CDR3 spans 20 amino acids. J gave up 3 bases and V 0 bases, and 10 bases lay outside the gene matches. Germline CDR1 is LGHNA and CDR2 is YSLEER. The chain's CDR3 is CASSQERRLAGGPNKNIQYF. In DNA, the CDR3 is TGCGCCAGCAGCCAAGAGAGGAGACTAGCGGGAGGGCCTAACAAAAACATTCAGTACTTC.